The 25 T cell receptor beta chains given below trace back to one sample, sequenced in a study of T-cell memory formation after mild COVID-19. MiXCR was run by TCRdb on the 5' RACE reads, yielding one entry per CDR3 protein. The profile shows 300,000 to 350,000 distinct CDR3 sequences, roughly 13% of them singletons. Sequencing was performed on PBMCs or a T cell subset sorted from them (not recorded which). These receptors originate from a man aged 18 to 29 who had mild COVID-19 (a few samples of this study predate the infection). Cell type and time point are not known.

The V gene is TRBV14, the J gene TRBJ2-7, with D unclear. V was trimmed by 1 base and J by 0 bases, leaving 16 bases between them. Looked up from germline, CDR1 is SGHDN and CDR2 is FVKESK. This CDR3 is 17 amino acids long. The CDR3 here is CASSQVGIFTNSYEQYF. The CDR3 coding sequence is TGTGCCAGCAGCCAAGTCGGAATTTTTACCAACTCCTACGAGCAGTACTTC.

As DNA, the CDR3 is TGTGCCAGCAGAGAAACCACCGGGGAGCTGTTTTTT. It specifies CASRETTGELFF. The chain is built from TRBV7-6 and TRBJ2-2; D gene ambiguous. CDR1 is SGHVS and CDR2 is FNYEAQ in the germline V gene. With 6 bases removed from V and 4 bases from J, the gap between germline ends came to 6 bases. This CDR3 spans 12 amino acids.

The chain combines TRBV7-2 with TRBJ2-1, with D uncertain. Germline CDR1 is SGHTA and CDR2 is FQGNSA. Trimming pared 5 bases from V and 6 bases from J, leaving 11 bases between. This CDR3 has 13 amino acids. The CDR3 reads CASSPWTRNEQFF. The CDR3 DNA reads TGTGCCAGCAGCCCCTGGACCCGCAATGAGCAGTTCTTC.

This clonotype was seen only a few times. The chain uses TRBV23-1 and TRBJ2-7; D uncertain. TRBV23-1 is an ORF, and what it does is uncertain. V was cut by 0 bases and J by 3 bases, with 12 bases left in between. CDR3 length equals 15 residues. CDR3 amino acids: CASSQSGDGHYEQYV. DNA of the CDR3: TGCGCCAGCAGTCAATCCGGAGACGGCCACTACGAGCAGTACGTC.

This clonotype has ten or more counts. The J gene is TRBJ1-3, the V gene TRBV5-5; D might be TRBD1 (5 bases). Germline V gene lookup returns CDR1 SGHKS and CDR2 YYEKEE (reference sequence). Trimming pared 7 bases from V and 6 bases from J, leaving 20 bases between. The CDR3 length is 15 residues. The CDR3 nucleotides read TGTGCCAGCCACCAATCGGGGACCCCTATAAACACCATATATTTT. Its protein is CASHQSGTPINTIYF.

The chain has TRBV29-1 and TRBJ2-7, with 9 bases aligning to TRBD1. V gave up 4 bases and J gave up 0 bases; unmatched junction bases: 10. The CDR3 extends over 16 amino acids. Germline CDR1 reads SQVTM; CDR2 reads ANQGSEA. The CDR3 DNA sequence: TGCAGCGTTGTAATCTGGGGGACAGGGAGCTCCTACGAGCAGTACTTC. Translating it yields CSVVIWGTGSSYEQYF.

This clonotype was found a few times. The V call is TRBV7-9, the J call TRBJ1-6; TRBD1 agrees at 8 bases. The CDR3 has 16 residues. Germline loops: CDR1 SEHNR, CDR2 FQNEAQ (reference sequence). V was clipped by 5 bases and J by 5 bases; unmatched bases: 8. CDR3: CASSRTGGGNNSPLHF. DNA of the CDR3: TGTGCCAGCAGCCGAACAGGGGGTGGGAATAATTCACCCCTCCACTTT.

This chain links TRBV10-3 with TRBJ1-1; D is ambiguous. CDR1 is ENHRY and CDR2 is SYGVKD in the germline V gene. V dropped 6 bases and J dropped 3 bases, with 5 bases sitting between them. There are 11 residues in the CDR3. The CDR3 sequence is CAISGDTEAFF. DNA of the CDR3: TGTGCCATCAGCGGGGACACTGAAGCTTTCTTT.

At least ten counts were recorded for this clonotype. The chain uses TRBV30 and TRBJ2-3, with 8 positions matching TRBD1. V dropped 0 bases and J dropped 4; count of bases not matched to a gene: 0. Germline V lookup: CDR1 GTSNPN, CDR2 SVGIG (reference sequence). The CDR3 length is 13 residues. CDR3 in amino acids: CAWSVQGADTQYF. CDR3 nucleotides: TGTGCCTGGAGTGTACAGGGGGCAGATACGCAGTATTTT.

In this sample, this clonotype turned up a few times. This sequence joins TRBV10-3 and TRBJ2-3; 9 nucleotides align to TRBD1. From germline, CDR1 is ENHRY and CDR2 SYGVKD. V trimming: 3 bases; J trimming: 3 bases; junction bases outside the gene matches: 4. The CDR3 is 15 amino acids. This CDR3 reads CAISDRDRVTDTQYF. For the CDR3, the DNA is TGTGCCATCAGTGACAGGGACAGGGTGACAGATACGCAGTATTTT.

The chain joins TRBV5-4 to TRBJ2-7, with TRBD2 identical over 7 bases. The V segment lost 4 bases and the J segment 3 bases; nucleotides outside the gene matches: 10. From germline, CDR1 is SGHNT and CDR2 YYREEE (reference sequence). CDR3 length: 15 amino acids. The CDR3 reads CASSGEGGVSYEQYF. As DNA, the CDR3 is TGTGCCAGCAGCGGGGAGGGAGGAGTTAGCTACGAGCAGTACTTC.

The chain carries TRBV7-9 and TRBJ2-7, with D perhaps being TRBD1 or TRBD2 (5 bases each). The length of the CDR3 is 12 residues. Trimming took 7 bases from V and 0 from J, leaving 7 bases between them. The germline V gene has CDR1 SEHNR and CDR2 FQNEAQ (reference sequence). CDR3 DNA sequence: TGTGCCAGCACTGGGGGCTCCTACGAGCAGTACTTC. Translating gives CASTGGSYEQYF.

CDR3 region: CSARRRLAGGHEQFF. In DNA form, the CDR3 reads TGCAGTGCTAGGCGGAGACTAGCGGGGGGTCATGAGCAGTTCTTC. The chain uses TRBV20-1 and TRBJ2-1, with 13 bases that match TRBD2. The V and J ends lost 3 bases and 8 bases, in that order; junction bases with no gene match: 7. Germline V gene lookup returns CDR1 DFQATT and CDR2 SNEGSKA (reference sequence). CDR3 size: 15 residues.

The V and J genes are TRBV25-1 and TRBJ1-1, with 8 bases lining up with TRBD1. There are 14 residues in the CDR3. Trimming removed 4 bases from V and 4 bases from J; junction bases left unmatched: 5. The germline V gene has CDR1 MGHDK and CDR2 SYGVNS. The CDR3 DNA is TGTGCCAGCAGTGGACAGGGGACCTCCACTGAAGCTTTCTTT. It translates to CASSGQGTSTEAFF.

This clonotype was seen repeatedly, ten times or more. The V and J genes are TRBV6-5 and TRBJ1-6, with 7 bases matching TRBD1. Germline CDR1 reads MNHEY; CDR2 reads SVGAGI. The V segment lost 7 bases and the J segment 0 bases; nucleotides outside the gene matches: 3. CDR3 size: 15 residues. CDR3 sequence: CASTRGGSYNSPLHF. In DNA, the CDR3 is TGTGCCAGCACCAGGGGGGGCTCCTATAATTCACCCCTCCACTTT.

Many counts were recorded for this clonotype. This chain uses TRBV29-1 with TRBJ1-2; no clear D. The CDR3 is made up of 14 amino acids. Trimming stripped 3 bases from V and 3 bases from J, with 14 bases between. CDR1 is SQVTM, CDR2 ANQGSEA, per germline. Written as DNA, the CDR3 is TGCAGCGTTGAGCCCAGGCTAGCTGACTATGGCTACACCTTC. Protein sequence: CSVEPRLADYGYTF.

This clonotype was seen only a few times. The rearrangement joins TRBV7-2 to TRBJ1-6; D is ambiguous. Trimming cost V 1 base and J 9 bases, with 10 bases left between them. The germline V gene encodes CDR1 SGHTA and CDR2 FQGNSA. The CDR3 totals 14 residues. CDR3 amino acids: CASSLEAVSSPLHF. The CDR3 nucleotides read TGTGCCAGCAGCTTAGAGGCAGTATCTTCACCCCTCCACTTT.

The J gene is TRBJ2-3, the V gene TRBV7-2; D call uncertain. With 1 base removed from V and 6 bases from J, the gap between germline ends came to 8 bases. Per germline, CDR1 SGHTA and CDR2 FQGNSA. The CDR3 sequence is 13 residues long. The CDR3 is CASSLGSKDTQYF. In nucleotides, the CDR3 is TGTGCCAGCAGCTTAGGGAGTAAGGATACGCAGTATTTT.

This chain uses TRBV27 with TRBJ2-2, with 8 bases lining up with TRBD2. The CDR3 length is 15 residues. V shed 5 bases, J shed 6 bases, and the junction held 8 bases outside the gene matches. Germline V gene sequence: CDR1 MNHEY, CDR2 SMNVEV (reference sequence). This chain's CDR3 is CASSLLAGGPGELFF. CDR3 DNA sequence: TGTGCCAGCAGTCTCCTCGCGGGGGGCCCCGGGGAGCTGTTTTTT.

Only a few counts were recorded for this clonotype. The genes are TRBV5-1 and TRBJ2-7; perhaps TRBD1 as D (6 bases). Per the germline V gene, CDR1 is SGHRS and CDR2 is YFSETQ. The V and J ends lost 0 bases and 2 bases respectively, with 12 bases between them. The CDR3 is made up of 15 amino acids. CDR3 nucleotide sequence: TGCGCCAGCAGCTTGGGACAGGTCTGGACCTACGAGCAGTACTTC. It encodes CASSLGQVWTYEQYF.

CDR3: CASSFVGTSGGESSYNEQFF. The CDR3 region has the DNA TGTGCCAGCAGCTTTGTCGGGACTAGCGGGGGGGAAAGCTCCTACAATGAGCAGTTCTTC. The V gene is TRBV11-2, the J gene TRBJ2-1, with 16 bases that match TRBD2. The V gene end was trimmed by 3 bases and the J gene end by 0 bases; junction bases not matched to a gene: 8. Germline V gives CDR1 SGHAT, CDR2 FQNNGV. The CDR3 loop spans 20 amino acids.

The V and J genes are TRBV4-3 and TRBJ2-5; the match to TRBD2 covers 7 bases. This CDR3 is built from 15 residues. Trimming removed 1 base from V and 5 bases from J; junction bases left unmatched: 7. Germline lookup yields CDR1 LGHNA and CDR2 YSLEER. The CDR3: CASSQVASGPETQYF. The CDR3 region has the DNA TGCGCCAGCAGCCAAGTAGCTAGCGGTCCTGAGACCCAGTACTTC.

This clonotype was observed at least ten times. V usage is TRBV5-1 and J usage is TRBJ1-1, with D perhaps matching TRBD1 (5 bases). The CDR3 loop spans 16 amino acids. V was cut by 0 bases and J by 3 bases, with 15 bases left in between. CDR1 SGHRS and CDR2 YFSETQ come from the germline V gene. The CDR3 sequence: CASSLEGASVYTEAFF. The CDR3 DNA reads as TGCGCCAGCAGCTTGGAAGGGGCATCGGTGTACACTGAAGCTTTCTTT. Using reference TRBV5-1 and TRBJ1-1 for the parts outside the CDR3, the full variable domain is KAGVTQTPRYLIKTRGQQVTLSCSPISGHRSVSWYQQTPGQGLQFLFEYFSETQRNKGNFPGRFSGRQFSNSRSEMNVSTLELGDSALYLCASSLEGASVYTEAFFGQGTRLTVV.

By its share, this clonotype is medium-sized. The CDR3 region has the DNA TGTGCCAGCAGTTTAGACAGCACACAAGAGACCCAGTACTTC. It yields the protein CASSLDSTQETQYF. This sequence joins TRBV27 and TRBJ2-5, with D possibly matching TRBD1 (5 bases). The ends were cut back, 2 bases at V and 2 bases at J, with 9 bases in the middle. The CDR3 has 14 amino acids. Germline V gene sequence: CDR1 MNHEY, CDR2 SMNVEV (reference sequence).

V gene TRBV24-1 combines with J gene TRBJ1-1, with D maybe TRBD1 (6 bases). The CDR3 spans 13 residues. V gave up 10 bases and J gave up 0 bases, with 11 bases separating them. Germline CDR1 is KGHDR and CDR2 is SFDVKD. The CDR3 is CATRDNLNTEAFF. The CDR3 region has the DNA TGTGCCACTCGGGACAACTTGAACACTGAAGCTTTCTTT.